The 27 T cell receptor beta chains in this list originate from one sample, sequenced in a study of cytomegalovirus exposure and HLA in healthy donors. PCR employed 60 Vbeta and 13 Jbeta primers. Clones were sequenced by immunoSEQ multiplex PCR, and TCRdb holds only the in-frame ones, with some missing. Seen here are roughly 190,000 clones, approximately 86% observed once, and the top ten hold around 1%. Sample: PBMCs. These receptors all come from a boy between 2 and 15 years old in good health and CMV-seronegative.

As concerns this clone: At one end, the junction sequence differs from germline, possibly due to a read error. This chain links TRBV5-1 with TRBJ1-1, with TRBD1 matching over 7 bases. Germline V gene lookup returns CDR1 SGHRS and CDR2 YFSETQ. The CDR3 loop spans 15 amino acids. The CDR3 spells CASSVQGGSGTEAFF. In DNA form, the CDR3 reads TGTGCCAGCAGCGTGCAGGGGGGAAGCGGCACTGAAGCTTTCTTT.

The genes are TRBV14 and TRBJ2-7, with D perhaps matching TRBD1 (5 bases). Germline V gene lookup returns CDR1 SGHDN and CDR2 FVKESK. Trimming took off 0 bases at V and 2 bases at J, with 14 bases between the two ends. This CDR3 spans 16 amino acids. The DNA of the CDR3 is TGTGCCAGCAGCCAAGAAGAAGTGACAGAAACCTACGAGCAGTACTTC. The encoded protein is CASSQEEVTETYEQYF.

This clone was counted between two and nine times. Other nucleotide sequences from this sample produce the same CDR3. The chain joins TRBV6-1 to TRBJ1-2, with 7 bases identical to TRBD1. The CDR3 has 13 amino acids. CDR1 MNHNS and CDR2 SASEGT come from the germline V gene. Trimming took 5 bases from V and 2 from J; bases not matched to a gene: 2. CDR3 sequence (DNA): TGTGCCAGCAGTCCGGGACAGAACTATGGCTACACCTTC. Residues: CASSPGQNYGYTF.

The DNA of the CDR3 is TGTGCCAGCAGTGATGGTCAACAGTCCGGGAGGGCCCAGCATTTT. It translates to CASSDGQQSGRAQHF. V and J are TRBV2 and TRBJ1-5; unclear D gene. In germline, CDR1 is SNHLY, CDR2 FYNNEI. Trimming stripped 3 bases from V and 11 bases from J, with 20 bases between. The CDR3 totals 15 residues.

Only a few counts were recorded for this clone. V and J are TRBV7-9 and TRBJ1-1; 9 positions match TRBD1. There are 15 residues in the CDR3. Germline CDR1 SEHNR, CDR2 FQNEAQ (reference sequence). Unmatched junction bases numbered 8, after V lost 4 bases and J lost 5 bases. CDR3 protein: CASSSTGGAWTEAFF. The DNA for the CDR3 is TGTGCCAGCAGCTCCACAGGGGGCGCGTGGACTGAAGCTTTCTTT.

The V call is TRBV30, the J call TRBJ2-4; the D gene is possibly TRBD2 (6 bases). The CDR3 spans 16 residues. CDR1 is GTSNPN, CDR2 SVGIG, per germline (reference sequence). Trimming left V 0 bases short and J 0 bases short, with 12 bases between. For the CDR3, the DNA is TGTGCCTGGAGTGTCGCGGGAAAACTAGCCAAAAACATTCAGTACTTC. This codes for CAWSVAGKLAKNIQYF.

The J gene is TRBJ2-5, the V gene TRBV9; D perhaps matches TRBD1 (8 bases). V gave up 3 bases and J gave up 9 bases, with 12 bases separating them. Germline CDR1 and CDR2: SGDLS and YYNGEE. This CDR3 is 12 amino acids long. CDR3 protein: CASSGTGGAQYF. The CDR3 DNA reads as TGTGCCAGCAGCGGTACAGGGGGGGCCCAGTACTTC.

The chain combines TRBV11-2 with TRBJ2-1, with TRBD2 matching 9 bases. The V gene's germline CDR1 is SGHAT and CDR2 FQNNGV. The CDR3 is 16 residues long. Losses at the gene ends were 5 bases for V and 5 bases for J; bases not matched to a gene: 10. CDR3: CASSPSPAGGHNEQFF. The CDR3 DNA sequence: TGTGCCAGCAGCCCTTCGCCGGCGGGGGGGCACAATGAGCAGTTCTTC.

The chain uses TRBV18 and TRBJ1-2; D possibly corresponds to TRBD1 (6 bases). V lost 3 bases, J lost 7 bases, and 18 bases lay in between. CDR3 size: 15 residues. CDR1 is KGHSH, CDR2 LQKENI, per germline. CDR3 in amino acids: CASSPTQGLALGYTF. DNA of the CDR3: TGTGCCAGCTCACCCACACAGGGTTTAGCACTTGGCTACACCTTC.

V usage is TRBV5-1 and J usage is TRBJ2-7; the D gene is possibly TRBD2 (5 bases). Germline V gene lookup returns CDR1 SGHRS and CDR2 YFSETQ. The V and J ends lost 4 bases and 0 bases respectively, with 14 bases between them. The CDR3 sequence is 15 residues long. This CDR3 is CASSRRTGSSYEQYF. CDR3 sequence (DNA): TGCGCCAGCAGCAGGCGGACGGGGAGCTCCTACGAGCAGTACTTC.

This clone was observed a single time. V and J are TRBV20-1 and TRBJ1-1; TRBD1 is a possible D gene (6 bases). The CDR3 length is 11 residues. Germline CDR1 reads DFQATT; CDR2 reads SNEGSKA (reference sequence). CDR3 DNA sequence: TGCAGAATACAGGGAGACACTGAAGCTTTCTTT. It encodes CRIQGDTEAFF.

V gene TRBV9 combines with J gene TRBJ1-2; D not certain. Per germline, CDR1 SGDLS and CDR2 YYNGEE. CDR3 length equals 14 residues. V lost 3 bases to trimming and J lost 7 bases, with 16 bases between them. The CDR3: CASSAGSGRGGYTF. CDR3 sequence (DNA): TGTGCCAGCAGCGCCGGGTCGGGGAGAGGTGGCTACACCTTC. Variable domain in full (rest from reference TRBV9 and TRBJ1-2): DSGVTQTPKHLITATGQRVTLRCSPRSGDLSVYWYQQSLDQGLQFLIQYYNGEERAKGNILERFSAQQFPDLHSELNLSSLELGDSALYFCASSAGSGRGGYTFGSGTRLTVV.

This clone was seen a single time. This rearrangement joins TRBV2 to TRBJ2-2; weak D call: TRBD1 (7 bases). CDR1 SNHLY and CDR2 FYNNEI come from the germline V gene. V lost 4 bases, J lost 0 bases, and 12 bases lay in between. The CDR3 contains 16 residues. The DNA of the CDR3 is TGTGCCAGCAGTGCCCGCGGGACAGCGAACACCGGGGAGCTGTTTTTT. Translated, it gives CASSARGTANTGELFF.

This chain uses TRBV6-5 with TRBJ1-1, with unresolved D. The CDR3 contains 13 residues. V gave up 5 bases and J gave up 0 bases, with 7 bases separating them. CDR1 is MNHEY and CDR2 is SVGAGI in the germline V gene. CDR3 nucleotide sequence: TGTGCCAGCAGTCTTCAGGTGAACACTGAAGCTTTCTTT. This codes for CASSLQVNTEAFF.

This rearrangement joins TRBV5-1 to TRBJ2-3; 12 nucleotides align to TRBD2. The germline CDR1 and CDR2 sequences are SGHRS and YFSETQ. Trimming removed 7 bases from V and 2 bases from J; junction bases left unmatched: 8. The CDR3 consists of 16 residues. CDR3 in amino acids: CASARLAGVLTDTQYF. In DNA form, the CDR3 reads TGCGCCAGCGCAAGACTAGCGGGAGTTCTCACAGATACGCAGTATTTT.

About this clone itself: A junction boundary mismatches the germline segment, possibly from a read error. V usage is TRBV4-1 and J usage is TRBJ2-1; a weak D match, TRBD2 (5 bases). This CDR3 is built from 19 residues. Germline CDR1 MGHRA, CDR2 YSYEKL. Here the CDR3 reads CASSQDFWGVINPTVEQFF. Written as DNA, the CDR3 is TGCGCAAGCAGCCAAGATTTTTGGGGAGTGATTAACCCTACGGTTGAGCAGTTCTTC.

V gene TRBV28 combines with J gene TRBJ2-7; D is perhaps TRBD2 (5 bases). The CDR3 has 13 amino acids. Trimming took 7 bases from V and 5 from J, leaving 15 bases between them. Germline lookup yields CDR1 MDHEN and CDR2 SYDVKM. CDR3 DNA sequence: TGTGCCAGCACCCCTAGTTTGAGGGACGAGCAGTACTTC. It is translated as CASTPSLRDEQYF.

The gene calls are TRBV11-3 and TRBJ2-7; the D gene is possibly TRBD1 (6 bases). The V and J ends lost 1 base and 7 bases respectively, with 11 bases between them. Germline V CDR1 and CDR2: SGHNT, YENEEA. CDR3 length: 13 residues. The CDR3 DNA sequence: TGTGCCAGCAGCTTAGGCAGGGGTGGTGAGCAGTACTTC. This translates into CASSLGRGGEQYF.

V is TRBV9 and J is TRBJ2-7; tentatively, D is TRBD2 (5 bases). CDR3 size: 14 residues. Trimming pared 0 bases from V and 2 bases from J, leaving 9 bases between. Germline lookup yields CDR1 SGDLS and CDR2 YYNGEE. The CDR3 region has the DNA TGTGCCAGCAGCGTAGAAAGCGGACCCTACGAGCAGTACTTC. The encoded protein is CASSVESGPYEQYF.

This clone showed up just once. V is TRBV19 and J is TRBJ2-3, with 10 bases that match TRBD2. The length of the CDR3 is 16 residues. V was clipped by 4 bases and J by 4 bases; unmatched bases: 8. The germline V gene has CDR1 LNHDA and CDR2 SQIVND (reference sequence). CDR3: CASSTRSGGAADTQYF. In nucleotides, the CDR3 is TGTGCCAGTAGTACCAGGAGCGGGGGGGCCGCAGATACGCAGTATTTT. The whole variable domain, filled in from reference TRBV19 and TRBJ2-3, reads DGGITQSPKYLFRKEGQNVTLSCEQNLNHDAMYWYRQDPGQGLRLIYYSQIVNDFQKGDIAEGYSVSREKKESFPLTVTSAQKNPTAFYLCASSTRSGGAADTQYFGPGTRLTVL.

This clone has more than one count but fewer than ten. This chain links TRBV19 with TRBJ2-5; tentative D call: TRBD1 (5 bases). CDR3 length equals 13 residues. Germline V gene sequence: CDR1 LNHDA, CDR2 SQIVND (reference sequence). With 6 bases removed from V and 3 bases from J, the gap between germline ends came to 11 bases. The CDR3 reads CASRGAAEETQYF. For the CDR3, the DNA is TGTGCCAGTAGAGGGGCAGCTGAAGAGACCCAGTACTTC.

The genes are TRBV28 and TRBJ2-3; perhaps TRBD2 as D (6 bases). CDR3 size: 15 residues. Germline V gives CDR1 MDHEN, CDR2 SYDVKM. Trimming removed 4 bases at V and 3 bases at J, with 14 bases between. As DNA, the CDR3 is TGTGCCAGCAGTTCGGCATCGGGGGTTACAGATACGCAGTATTTT. Translation gives CASSSASGVTDTQYF.

The chain is built from TRBV29-1 and TRBJ1-1; D might be TRBD1 (6 bases). The germline CDR1 and CDR2 sequences are SQVTM and ANQGSEA. The CDR3 covers 13 residues. Between the trimmed V and J ends, which lost 6 bases and 8 bases, there was a span of 19 bases. The CDR3 region is CSVHGTPRREAFF. The CDR3 DNA reads as TGCAGCGTACACGGGACACCCAGAAGAGAAGCTTTCTTT.

The chain couples TRBV28 to TRBJ2-7, with TRBD1 as a possible D gene (6 bases). The V and J ends lost 5 bases and 0 bases respectively, with 14 bases between them. The CDR3 totals 15 residues. Germline CDR1 MDHEN, CDR2 SYDVKM. CDR3 DNA: TGTGCCAGCAGTCCTAGGGGGTACCTCTCCTACGAGCAGTACTTC. As protein: CASSPRGYLSYEQYF.

This chain links TRBV6-5 with TRBJ2-7; 9 nucleotides align to TRBD2. Germline V gives CDR1 MNHEY, CDR2 SVGAGI. Trimming took 6 bases from V and 5 from J; bases not matched to a gene: 8. The CDR3 totals 14 residues. Here the CDR3 DNA reads TGTGCCAGCAGGAGAAGCGGGAGGTCGGACGAGCAGTACTTC. Translating it yields CASRRSGRSDEQYF.

The chain recombines TRBV9 with TRBJ2-7; D may be TRBD1 (5 bases). The CDR3 contains 13 residues. CDR1 is SGDLS, CDR2 YYNGEE, per germline. V lost 0 bases, J lost 7 bases, and 11 bases lay in between. The CDR3 nucleotides read TGTGCCAGCAGCGTAGAGACAGACCTGGAGCAGTACTTC. It yields the protein CASSVETDLEQYF.

The chain combines TRBV29-1 with TRBJ2-1; 12 bases agree with TRBD2. The CDR3 is made up of 14 amino acids. Per the germline V gene, CDR1 is SQVTM and CDR2 is ANQGSEA. Trimming cost V 7 bases and J 6 bases; bases outside gene matches: 7. The CDR3 nucleotides read TGCAGCGACTTGACTAGCGGGAGAATCAATGAGCAGTTCTTC. This sequence encodes CSDLTSGRINEQFF.